This is a list of T cell receptor beta chains from one sample in a study of response to subunit inactivated influenza vaccine. TCRdb called the RT-PCR reads again in MiXCR, with one record for every CDR3 protein. The sample holds hundreds of thousands of distinct CDR3 sequences, around 11% seen once. The sequencing used PBMCs from blood, collected on the day of vaccination. These receptors all stem from a man aged 50 to 60 who received an inactivated influenza vaccine. Each CDR3 is given with its conserved first and last residue. A D gene is named only where the DNA matches it firmly. Clone sizes are given selectively: once, few, many, or a class where the clone is expanded.

size	V	J	D	CDR3	DNA
few	TRBV7-9	TRBJ2-7	TRBD1	CASSATGQGYEQYF	TGTGCCAGCAGCGCAACGGGACAGGGTTACGAGCAGTACTTC
-	TRBV6-1	TRBJ2-2	TRBD2	CASRTSGAANTGELFF	TGTGCCAGTAGGACTAGCGGGGCCGCGAACACCGGGGAGCTGTTTTTT
few	TRBV24-1	TRBJ1-1	-	CATSDFEGAILFPEAFF	TGTGCCACCAGTGATTTCGAGGGAGCGATACTATTTCCTGAAGCTTTCTTT
many	TRBV5-1	TRBJ2-3	-	CASSIGTLTDTQYF	TGCGCCAGCAGCATAGGGACGCTTACAGATACGCAGTATTTT
-	TRBV2	TRBJ2-1	TRBD2	CANKKAGGNEQFF	TGTGCCAACAAGAAAGCGGGGGGCAATGAGCAGTTCTTC
few	TRBV12-3/TRBV12-4	TRBJ1-1	-	CASSLIGGNTEAFF	TGTGCCAGCAGTTTAATCGGGGGAAATACTGAAGCTTTCTTT
-	TRBV28	TRBJ2-1	TRBD1	CASSSNTGGNEQFF	TGTGCCAGCAGTTCAAACACAGGGGGGAATGAGCAGTTCTTC
-	TRBV5-6	TRBJ2-1	-	CASSTPGSYNEQFF	TGTGCCAGCAGCACCCCCGGGTCCTACAATGAGCAGTTCTTC
many	TRBV12-3/TRBV12-4	TRBJ2-7	TRBD1	CASSLGGDRAYEQYF	TGTGCCAGCAGTCTAGGCGGGGACAGGGCGTACGAGCAGTACTTC
-	TRBV20-1	TRBJ2-7	TRBD1	CSAATGAPYEQYF	TGCAGTGCCGCCACAGGGGCCCCTTACGAGCAGTACTTC
-	TRBV30	TRBJ2-5	-	CAWSVLGVETQYF	TGTGCCTGGAGTGTATTAGGAGTGGAGACCCAGTACTTC
-	TRBV7-9	TRBJ2-2	TRBD1	CASSLDGTGAGELFF	TGTGCCAGCAGCTTAGACGGGACAGGCGCCGGGGAGCTGTTTTTT
-	TRBV12-3/TRBV12-4	TRBJ1-2	-	CASSPGQSFGYTF	TGTGCCAGCAGCCCCGGACAATCCTTTGGCTACACCTTC
-	TRBV4-1	TRBJ2-7	-	CASSQAVSVEQYF	TGCGCCAGCAGCCAAGCCGTCTCCGTCGAGCAGTACTTC
-	TRBV5-6	TRBJ2-7	-	CASSLGTARGYF	TGTGCCAGCAGCTTGGGGACAGCCCGTGGGTACTTC
many	TRBV7-9	TRBJ2-6	TRBD2	CASSSGLAGSSRVSGANVLTF	TGTGCCAGCAGCTCGGGACTAGCGGGGTCCTCCCGAGTCTCTGGGGCCAACGTCCTGACTTTC
-	TRBV4-1	TRBJ2-3	-	CASSKTYSKSSTDTQYF	TGCGCCAGCAGCAAGACATACAGCAAGTCTAGCACAGATACGCAGTATTTT
few	TRBV27	TRBJ2-7	TRBD2	CASSLRGGGNSYEQYF	TGTGCCAGCAGTTTAAGGGGCGGGGGGAACTCCTACGAGCAGTACTTC
-	TRBV29-1	TRBJ2-6	-	CSAYAGGSGANVLTF	TGCAGCGCCTACGCGGGTGGCTCTGGGGCCAACGTCCTGACTTTC
many	TRBV5-1	TRBJ2-2	TRBD1	CASSPTERTGGFAGELFF	TGCGCCAGCAGCCCAACCGAAAGGACAGGGGGCTTCGCCGGGGAGCTGTTTTTT
many	TRBV18	TRBJ2-2	-	CASSPTANTGELFF	TGTGCCAGCTCACCTACAGCTAACACCGGGGAGCTGTTTTTT
many	TRBV6-2/TRBV6-3	TRBJ2-4	TRBD2	CASSLSGKGNIQYF	TGTGCCAGCAGTTTAAGCGGGAAAGGAAACATTCAGTACTTC
few	TRBV5-1	TRBJ2-7	TRBD2	CASSSSAGTSHEQYF	TGCGCCAGCAGCTCTAGCGCTGGGACTAGCCACGAGCAGTACTTC
-	TRBV29-1	TRBJ2-5	-	CSVEGGFGETQYF	TGCAGCGTTGAGGGCGGCTTCGGGGAGACCCAGTACTTC
-	TRBV27	TRBJ2-7	-	CASSLSIQAYEQYF	TGTGCCAGCAGTTTATCGATCCAGGCCTACGAGCAGTACTTC